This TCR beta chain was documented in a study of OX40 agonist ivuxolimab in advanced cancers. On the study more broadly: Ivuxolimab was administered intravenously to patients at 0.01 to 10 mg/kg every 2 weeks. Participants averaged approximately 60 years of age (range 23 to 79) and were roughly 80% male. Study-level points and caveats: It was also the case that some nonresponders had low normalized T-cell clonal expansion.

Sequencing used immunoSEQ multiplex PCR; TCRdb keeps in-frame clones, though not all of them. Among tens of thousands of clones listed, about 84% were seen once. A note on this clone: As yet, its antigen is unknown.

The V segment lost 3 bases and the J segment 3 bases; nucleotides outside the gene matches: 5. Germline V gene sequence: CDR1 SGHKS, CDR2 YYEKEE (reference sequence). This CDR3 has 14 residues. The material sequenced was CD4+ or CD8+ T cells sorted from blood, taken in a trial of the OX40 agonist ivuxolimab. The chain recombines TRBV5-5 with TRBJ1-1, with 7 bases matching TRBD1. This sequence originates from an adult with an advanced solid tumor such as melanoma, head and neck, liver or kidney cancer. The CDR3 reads CASSWRTGHTEAFF. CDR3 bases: TGTGCCAGCAGCTGGCGGACAGGCCACACTGAAGCTTTCTTT. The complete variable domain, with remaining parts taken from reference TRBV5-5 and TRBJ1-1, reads DAGVTQSPTHLIKTRGQQVTLRCSPISGHKSVSWYQQVLGQGPQFIFQYYEKEERGRGNFPDRFSARQFPNYSSELNVNALLLGDSALYLCASSWRTGHTEAFFGQGTRLTVV.